The clone carrying this T cell receptor (beta chain) was detected once. The sample originates from a study of shared clonotypes between healthy human individuals. On the study more broadly: The donor group consisted of a couple of women and a few men, aged 18 to 49.

Terminally differentiated effector memory CD45RA+ cells were excluded from the naive CD8 cells, which were CD45RO-negative and positively selected for CCR7. All participating donors were Caucasian adults from Nashville, Tennessee. At a deep level, the assay was run. Sequenced by immunoSEQ multiplex PCR; TCRdb stores in-frame clones only, minus some. The sample yields millions of clones, approximately 95% seen once. The germline V gene has CDR1 LNHNV and CDR2 YYDKDF (reference sequence). The CDR3 length is 17 residues. Trimming left V 0 bases short and J 6 bases short, with 17 bases between. The sequenced sample consisted of naive CD8+ T cells sorted from blood. This clonotype was obtained from a man between 18 and 35 years old in good health. V is TRBV15 and J is TRBJ2-2; weak D call: TRBD2 (5 bases). CDR3 sequence: CATSREVAAGLAGELFF. CDR3 sequence (DNA): TGTGCCACCAGCAGAGAGGTGGCGGCGGGTTTGGCCGGGGAGCTGTTTTTT.